The entry that follows covers one T cell receptor beta chain sequence. These data originate in a study of blood T cell repertoires in COVID-19. Study details: Sites across the United States, Italy and Spain contributed samples from acute and convalescent COVID-19. Sample material is recorded as cDNA or gDNA derived from T cells, B-cell-depleted T cells, or PBMCs.

Under the authors' procedure: Scientists estimated how many nucleated cells there were by amplifying reference gene primers. Sequencing was performed with immunoSEQ multiplex PCR; in TCRdb, only in-frame clones are kept and a portion is missing. V and J calls and clone size follow that table, whereas D and trimming were derived from the DNA. The sample yields more than 200,000 clones, about nine tenths seen once. V was clipped by 6 bases and J by 10 bases, with 13 bases between them. The CDR3 contains 12 residues. Germline-derived CDR1 and CDR2 are LNHDA and SQIVND (reference sequence). The TCR comes from a man at least 80 years old with acute or convalescent COVID-19. The specimen was peripheral blood. The chain carries TRBV19 and TRBJ2-1, with D possibly TRBD1 on 5 matching bases. The CDR3 region has the DNA TGTGCCAGTAGCCCTCTCAAGGGGGAGCAGTTCTTC. Protein sequence: CASSPLKGEQFF.